Below are 4 T cell receptor beta chains sequenced from a single sample in a study of blood T cell repertoires in COVID-19. Libraries were prepared by immunoSEQ multiplex PCR; TCRdb keeps only in-frame clonotypes and omits some of them. This sample yields approximately 80,000 clones, of which more than 70% are seen a single time; 7% to 9% belongs to the top ten. Source material: peripheral blood. The receptors derive from a man in his forties or fifties with active COVID-19.

J is TRBJ2-3 and V is TRBV29-1, with TRBD2 identical over 13 bases. Germline V CDR1 and CDR2: SQVTM, ANQGSEA. The length of the CDR3 is 15 residues. J was trimmed by 3 bases and V by 5 bases; bases with no gene match: 5. The CDR3 spells CSVPRTSGSTDTQYF. The DNA for the CDR3 is TGCAGCGTTCCGAGGACTAGCGGGAGTACAGATACGCAGTATTTT.

The rearrangement joins TRBV9 to TRBJ2-1, with 8 bases fitting TRBD2. Per germline, CDR1 SGDLS and CDR2 YYNGEE. The V and J ends lost 2 bases and 6 bases, in that order; junction bases with no gene match: 7. This CDR3 contains 15 residues. The CDR3 reads CASSVRQRGFNEQFF. CDR3 nucleotides: TGTGCCAGCAGCGTGCGTCAGCGGGGGTTCAATGAGCAGTTCTTC.

The chain's CDR3 is CASSGAQGDKETQYF. The CDR3 DNA reads as TGTGCCAGTAGTGGGGCACAGGGGGATAAAGAGACCCAGTACTTC. The V call is TRBV19, the J call TRBJ2-5; 8 bases fit TRBD1. The trim removed 5 bases at V and 3 bases at J, leaving 8 bases unmatched. This CDR3 spans 15 amino acids. The germline CDR1 and CDR2 sequences are LNHDA and SQIVND (reference sequence).

The chain has TRBV9 and TRBJ2-2; perhaps TRBD1 as D (6 bases). Germline V gene data show CDR1 as SGDLS and CDR2 as YYNGEE. This CDR3 spans 15 amino acids. Trimming took off 4 bases at V and 5 bases at J, with 15 bases between the two ends. The CDR3 spells CASSPWDTGTGELFF. CDR3 DNA: TGTGCCAGCAGCCCGTGGGACACCGGGACCGGGGAGCTGTTTTTT.